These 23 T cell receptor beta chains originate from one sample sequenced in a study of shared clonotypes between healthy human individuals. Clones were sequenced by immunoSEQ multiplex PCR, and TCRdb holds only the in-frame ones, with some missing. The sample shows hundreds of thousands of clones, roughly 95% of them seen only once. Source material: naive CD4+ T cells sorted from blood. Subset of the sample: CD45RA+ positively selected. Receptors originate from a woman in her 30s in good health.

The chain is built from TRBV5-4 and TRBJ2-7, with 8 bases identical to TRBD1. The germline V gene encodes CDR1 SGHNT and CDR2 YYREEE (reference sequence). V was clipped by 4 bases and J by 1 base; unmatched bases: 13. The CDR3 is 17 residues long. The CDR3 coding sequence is TGTGCCAGCAGCCTAGCCCCGGGACAGGAGCTATCCTACGAGCAGTACTTC. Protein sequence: CASSLAPGQELSYEQYF.

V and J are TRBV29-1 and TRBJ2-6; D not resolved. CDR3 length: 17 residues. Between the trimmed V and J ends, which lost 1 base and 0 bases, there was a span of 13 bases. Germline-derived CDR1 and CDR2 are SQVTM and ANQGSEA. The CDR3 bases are TGCAGCGTTGAAGTGGCAGAACCGAGCTCTGGGGCCAACGTCCTGACTTTC. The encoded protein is CSVEVAEPSSGANVLTF.

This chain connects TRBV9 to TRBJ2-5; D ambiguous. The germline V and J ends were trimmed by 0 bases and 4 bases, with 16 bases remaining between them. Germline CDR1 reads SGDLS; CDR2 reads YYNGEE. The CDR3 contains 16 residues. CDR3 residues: CASSVGLGNFGETQYF. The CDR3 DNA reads TGTGCCAGCAGCGTAGGGTTAGGGAATTTCGGAGAGACCCAGTACTTC.

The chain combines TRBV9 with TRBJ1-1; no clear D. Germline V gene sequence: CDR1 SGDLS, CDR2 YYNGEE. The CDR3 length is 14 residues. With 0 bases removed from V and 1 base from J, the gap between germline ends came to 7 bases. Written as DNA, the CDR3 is TGTGCCAGCAGCGTAGCTTCTCGGAACACTGAAGCTTTCTTT. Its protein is CASSVASRNTEAFF. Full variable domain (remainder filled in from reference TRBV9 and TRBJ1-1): DSGVTQTPKHLITATGQRVTLRCSPRSGDLSVYWYQQSLDQGLQFLIQYYNGEERAKGNILERFSAQQFPDLHSELNLSSLELGDSALYFCASSVASRNTEAFFGQGTRLTVV.

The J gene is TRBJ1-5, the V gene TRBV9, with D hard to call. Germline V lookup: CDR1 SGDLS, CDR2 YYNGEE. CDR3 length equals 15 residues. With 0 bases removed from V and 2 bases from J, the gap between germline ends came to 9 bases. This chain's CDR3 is CASSVAGSGNQPQHF. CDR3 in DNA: TGTGCCAGCAGCGTAGCGGGTTCGGGCAATCAGCCCCAGCATTTT. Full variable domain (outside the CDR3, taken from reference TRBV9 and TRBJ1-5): DSGVTQTPKHLITATGQRVTLRCSPRSGDLSVYWYQQSLDQGLQFLIQYYNGEERAKGNILERFSAQQFPDLHSELNLSSLELGDSALYFCASSVAGSGNQPQHFGDGTRLSIL.

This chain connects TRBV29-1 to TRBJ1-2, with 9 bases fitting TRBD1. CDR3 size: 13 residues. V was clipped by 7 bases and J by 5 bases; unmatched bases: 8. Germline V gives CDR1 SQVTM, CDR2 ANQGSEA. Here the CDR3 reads CSAIEGQGYGYTF. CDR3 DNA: TGCAGCGCTATAGAAGGACAGGGGTATGGCTACACCTTC.

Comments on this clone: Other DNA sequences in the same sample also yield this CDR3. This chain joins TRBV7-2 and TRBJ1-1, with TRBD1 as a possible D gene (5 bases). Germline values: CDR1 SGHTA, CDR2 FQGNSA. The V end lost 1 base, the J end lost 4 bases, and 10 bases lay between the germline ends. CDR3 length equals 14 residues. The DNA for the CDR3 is TGTGCCAGCAGCTTAGTTGGGGGGGGCACTGAAGCTTTCTTT. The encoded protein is CASSLVGGGTEAFF.

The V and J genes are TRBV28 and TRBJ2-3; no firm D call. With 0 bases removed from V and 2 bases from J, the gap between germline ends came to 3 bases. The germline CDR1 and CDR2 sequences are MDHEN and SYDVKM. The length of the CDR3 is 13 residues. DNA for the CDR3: TGTGCCAGCAGTTTATGGGACACAGATACGCAGTATTTT. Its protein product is CASSLWDTDTQYF.

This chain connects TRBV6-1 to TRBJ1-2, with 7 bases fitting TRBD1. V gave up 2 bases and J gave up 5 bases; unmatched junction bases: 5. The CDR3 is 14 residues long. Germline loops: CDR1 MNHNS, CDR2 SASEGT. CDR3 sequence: CASSERTGEYGYTF. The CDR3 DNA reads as TGTGCCAGCAGTGAAAGGACAGGAGAATATGGCTACACCTTC.

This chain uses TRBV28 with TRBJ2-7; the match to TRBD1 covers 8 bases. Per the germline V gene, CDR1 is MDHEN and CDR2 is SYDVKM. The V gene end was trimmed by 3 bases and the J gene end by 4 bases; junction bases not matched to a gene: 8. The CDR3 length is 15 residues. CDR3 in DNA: TGTGCCAGCAGTTTCCTGGCAGGGGGCTCTTACGAGCAGTACTTC. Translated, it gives CASSFLAGGSYEQYF.

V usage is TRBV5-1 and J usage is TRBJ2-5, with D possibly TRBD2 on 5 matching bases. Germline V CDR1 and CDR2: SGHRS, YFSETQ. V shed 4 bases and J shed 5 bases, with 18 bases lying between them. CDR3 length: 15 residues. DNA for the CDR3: TGCGCCAGCAGCGGAGGTCTAGGCGCCCGGGAGACCCAGTACTTC. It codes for CASSGGLGARETQYF.

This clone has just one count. The CDR3, as DNA: TGTGCCAGCAGTTCGCGACTTGCAGATACGCAGTATTTT. It specifies CASSSRLADTQYF. The J gene is TRBJ2-3, the V gene TRBV28; no definite D call. CDR1 is MDHEN, CDR2 SYDVKM, per germline. The V end lost 4 bases, the J end lost 4 bases, and 9 bases lay between the germline ends. The CDR3 is 13 amino acids.

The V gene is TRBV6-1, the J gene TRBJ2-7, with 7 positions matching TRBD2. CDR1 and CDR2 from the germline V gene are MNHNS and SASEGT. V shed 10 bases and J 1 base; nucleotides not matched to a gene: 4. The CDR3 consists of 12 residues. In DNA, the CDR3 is TGTGCCACTAGCGGTATTTCCTACGAGCAGTACTTC. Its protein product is CATSGISYEQYF.

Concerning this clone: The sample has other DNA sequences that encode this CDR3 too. CDR3 protein: CASSAQETQYF. The CDR3 nucleotides are TGTGCCAGCAGCGCCCAGGAGACCCAGTACTTC. The chain is built from TRBV9 and TRBJ2-5, with D unclear. V was clipped by 3 bases and J by 5 bases, with 5 bases between them. The CDR3 is made up of 11 amino acids. Germline CDR1 SGDLS, CDR2 YYNGEE.

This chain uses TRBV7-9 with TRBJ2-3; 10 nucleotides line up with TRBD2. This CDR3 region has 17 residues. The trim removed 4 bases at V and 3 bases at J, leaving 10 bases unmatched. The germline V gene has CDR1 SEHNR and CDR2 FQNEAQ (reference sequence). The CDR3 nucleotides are TGTGCCAGCAGCTCCTTAGCGGGAGGACTGGTAACAGATACGCAGTATTTT. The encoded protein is CASSSLAGGLVTDTQYF.

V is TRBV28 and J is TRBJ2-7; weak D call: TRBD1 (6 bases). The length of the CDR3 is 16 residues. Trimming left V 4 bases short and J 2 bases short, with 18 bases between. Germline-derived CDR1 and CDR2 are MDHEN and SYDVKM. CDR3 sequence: CASSSPGTNRPYEQYF. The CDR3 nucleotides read TGTGCCAGCAGTTCCCCCGGGACAAACCGACCCTACGAGCAGTACTTC. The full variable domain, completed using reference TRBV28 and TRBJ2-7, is DVKVTQSSRYLVKRTGEKVFLECVQDMDHENMFWYRQDPGLGLRLIYFSYDVKMKEKGDIPEGYSVSREKKERFSLILESASTNQTSMYLCASSSPGTNRPYEQYFGPGTRLTVT.

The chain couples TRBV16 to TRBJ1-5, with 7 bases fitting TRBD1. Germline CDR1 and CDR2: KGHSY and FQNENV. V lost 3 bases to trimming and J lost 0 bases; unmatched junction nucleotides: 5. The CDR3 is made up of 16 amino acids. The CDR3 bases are TGTGCCAGCAGCCATAGGGACAGTCATAGCAATCAGCCCCAGCATTTT. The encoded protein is CASSHRDSHSNQPQHF.

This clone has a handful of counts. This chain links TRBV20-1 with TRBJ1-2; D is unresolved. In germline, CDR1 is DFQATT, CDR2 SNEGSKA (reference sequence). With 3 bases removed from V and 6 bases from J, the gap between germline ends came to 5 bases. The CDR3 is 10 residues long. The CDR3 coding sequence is TGCAGTGCTAGTTTCCATGGCTACACCTTC. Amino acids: CSASFHGYTF.

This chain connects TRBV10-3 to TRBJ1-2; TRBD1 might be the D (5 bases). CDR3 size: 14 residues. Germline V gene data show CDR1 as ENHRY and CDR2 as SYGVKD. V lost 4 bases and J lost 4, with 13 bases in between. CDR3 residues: CAISGGGNGYGYTF. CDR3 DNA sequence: TGTGCCATCAGTGGCGGGGGAAACGGCTATGGCTACACCTTC.

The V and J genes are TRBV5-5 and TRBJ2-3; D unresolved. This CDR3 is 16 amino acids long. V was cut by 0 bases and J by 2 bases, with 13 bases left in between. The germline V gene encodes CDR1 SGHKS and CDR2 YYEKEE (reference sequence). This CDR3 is CASSLVPGSNTDTQYF. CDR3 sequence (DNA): TGTGCCAGCAGCTTGGTTCCGGGTAGCAACACAGATACGCAGTATTTT.

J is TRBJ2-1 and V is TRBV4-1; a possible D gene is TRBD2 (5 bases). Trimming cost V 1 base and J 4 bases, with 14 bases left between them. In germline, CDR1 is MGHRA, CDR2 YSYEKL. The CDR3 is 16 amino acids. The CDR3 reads CASSQVGLALYNEQFF. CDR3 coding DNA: TGCGCCAGCAGCCAAGTAGGGCTAGCCCTATACAATGAGCAGTTCTTC.

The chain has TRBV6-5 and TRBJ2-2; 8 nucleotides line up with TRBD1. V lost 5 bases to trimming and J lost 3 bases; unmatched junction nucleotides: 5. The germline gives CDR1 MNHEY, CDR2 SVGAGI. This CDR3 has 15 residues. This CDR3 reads CASSRLRGHTGELFF. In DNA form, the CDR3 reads TGTGCCAGCAGTCGACTCAGGGGGCACACCGGGGAGCTGTTTTTT.

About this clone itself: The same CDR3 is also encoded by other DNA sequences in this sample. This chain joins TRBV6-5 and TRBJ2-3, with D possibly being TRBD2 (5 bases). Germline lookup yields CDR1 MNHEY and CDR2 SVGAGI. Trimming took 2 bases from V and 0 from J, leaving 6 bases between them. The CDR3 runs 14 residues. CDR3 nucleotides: TGTGCCAGCAGTTACAGAGGGAGCACAGATACGCAGTATTTT. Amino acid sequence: CASSYRGSTDTQYF.